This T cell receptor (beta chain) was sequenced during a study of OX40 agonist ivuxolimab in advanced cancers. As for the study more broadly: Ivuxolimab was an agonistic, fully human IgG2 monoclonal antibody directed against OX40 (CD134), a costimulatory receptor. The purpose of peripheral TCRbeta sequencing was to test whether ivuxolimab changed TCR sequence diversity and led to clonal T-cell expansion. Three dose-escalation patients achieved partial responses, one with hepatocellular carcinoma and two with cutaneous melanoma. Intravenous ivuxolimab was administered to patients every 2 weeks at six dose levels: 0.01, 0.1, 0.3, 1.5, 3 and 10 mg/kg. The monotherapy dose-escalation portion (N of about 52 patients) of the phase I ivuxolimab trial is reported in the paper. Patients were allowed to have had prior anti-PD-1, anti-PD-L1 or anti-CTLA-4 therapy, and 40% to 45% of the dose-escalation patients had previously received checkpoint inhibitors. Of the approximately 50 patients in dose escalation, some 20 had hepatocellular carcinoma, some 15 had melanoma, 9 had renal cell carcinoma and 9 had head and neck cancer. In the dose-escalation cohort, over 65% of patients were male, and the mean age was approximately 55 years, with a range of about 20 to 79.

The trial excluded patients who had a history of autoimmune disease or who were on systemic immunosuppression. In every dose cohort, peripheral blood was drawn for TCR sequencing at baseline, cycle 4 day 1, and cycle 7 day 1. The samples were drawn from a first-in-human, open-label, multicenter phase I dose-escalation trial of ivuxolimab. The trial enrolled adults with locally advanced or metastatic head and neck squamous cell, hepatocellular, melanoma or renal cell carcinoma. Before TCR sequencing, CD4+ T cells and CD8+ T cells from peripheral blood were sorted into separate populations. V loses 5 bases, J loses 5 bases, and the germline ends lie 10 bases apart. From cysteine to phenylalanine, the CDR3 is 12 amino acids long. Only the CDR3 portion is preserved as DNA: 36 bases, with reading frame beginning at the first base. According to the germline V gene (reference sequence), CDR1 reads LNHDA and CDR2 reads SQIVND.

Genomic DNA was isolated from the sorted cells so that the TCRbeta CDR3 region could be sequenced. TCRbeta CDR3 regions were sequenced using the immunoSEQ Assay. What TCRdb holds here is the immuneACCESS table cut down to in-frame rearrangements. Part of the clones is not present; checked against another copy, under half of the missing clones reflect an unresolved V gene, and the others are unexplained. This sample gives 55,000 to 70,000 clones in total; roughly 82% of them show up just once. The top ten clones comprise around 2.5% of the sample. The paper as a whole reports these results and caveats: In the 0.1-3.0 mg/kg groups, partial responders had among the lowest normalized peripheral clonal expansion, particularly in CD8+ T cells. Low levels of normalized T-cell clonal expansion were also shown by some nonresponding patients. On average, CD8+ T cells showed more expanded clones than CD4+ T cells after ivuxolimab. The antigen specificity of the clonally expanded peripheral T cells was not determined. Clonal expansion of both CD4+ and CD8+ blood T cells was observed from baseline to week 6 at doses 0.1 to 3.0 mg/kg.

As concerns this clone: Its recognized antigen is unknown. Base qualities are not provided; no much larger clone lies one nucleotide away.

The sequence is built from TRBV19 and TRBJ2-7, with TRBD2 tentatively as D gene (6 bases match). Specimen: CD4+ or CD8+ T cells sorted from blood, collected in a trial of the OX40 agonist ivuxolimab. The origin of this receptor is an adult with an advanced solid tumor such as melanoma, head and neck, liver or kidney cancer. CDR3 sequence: CASSPEGDEQYF. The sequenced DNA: TGTGCCAGTAGTCCGGAGGGAGACGAGCAGTACTTC. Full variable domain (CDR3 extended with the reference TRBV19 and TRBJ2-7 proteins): DGGITQSPKYLFRKEGQNVTLSCEQNLNHDAMYWYRQDPGQGLRLIYYSQIVNDFQKGDIAEGYSVSREKKESFPLTVTSAQKNPTAFYLCASSPEGDEQYFGPGTRLTVT.